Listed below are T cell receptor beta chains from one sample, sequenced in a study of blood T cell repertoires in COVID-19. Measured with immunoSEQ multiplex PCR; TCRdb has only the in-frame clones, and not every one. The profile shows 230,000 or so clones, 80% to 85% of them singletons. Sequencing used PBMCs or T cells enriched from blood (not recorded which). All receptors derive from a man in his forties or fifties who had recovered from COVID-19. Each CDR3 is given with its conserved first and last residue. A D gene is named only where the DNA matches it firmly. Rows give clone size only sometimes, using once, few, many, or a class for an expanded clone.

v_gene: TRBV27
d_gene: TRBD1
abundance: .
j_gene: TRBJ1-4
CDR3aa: CASSEGTANEKLFF
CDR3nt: TGTGCCAGCAGTGAAGGGACAGCTAATGAAAAACTGTTTTTT

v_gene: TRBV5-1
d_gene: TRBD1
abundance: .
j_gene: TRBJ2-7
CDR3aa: CASTPGTGRPYEQYF
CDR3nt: TGCGCCAGCACCCCAGGGACAGGGCGACCCTACGAGCAGTACTTC

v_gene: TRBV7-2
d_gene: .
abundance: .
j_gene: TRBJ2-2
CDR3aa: CASSFVMNTGELFF
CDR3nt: TGTGCCAGCAGCTTTGTCATGAACACCGGGGAGCTGTTTTTT

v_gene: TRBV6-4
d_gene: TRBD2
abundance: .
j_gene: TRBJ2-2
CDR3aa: CASSVELAGPGELFF
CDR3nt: TGTGCCAGCAGTGTGGAACTAGCGGGACCCGGGGAGCTGTTTTTT

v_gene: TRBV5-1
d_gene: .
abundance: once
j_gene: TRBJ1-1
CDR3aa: CASSSDTEAFF
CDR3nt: TGCGCCAGCAGTTCCGACACTGAAGCTTTCTTT

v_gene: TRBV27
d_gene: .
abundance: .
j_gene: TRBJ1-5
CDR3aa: CASSLQGNQPQHF
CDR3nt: TGTGCCAGCAGTTTACAGGGTAATCAGCCCCAGCATTTT

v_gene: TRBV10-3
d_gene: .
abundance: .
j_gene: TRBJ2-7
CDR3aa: CAISEGGPYEQYF
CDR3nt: TGTGCCATCAGCGAGGGGGGCCCCTACGAGCAGTACTTC

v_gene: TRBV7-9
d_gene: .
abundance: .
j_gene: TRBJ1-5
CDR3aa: CASSPTGFGNQPQHF
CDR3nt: TGTGCCAGCAGCCCAACAGGATTTGGCAATCAGCCCCAGCATTTT

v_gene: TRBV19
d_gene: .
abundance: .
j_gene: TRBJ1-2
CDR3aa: CASSTLSNYGYTF
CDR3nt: TGTGCCAGTAGTACACTTAGTAACTATGGCTACACCTTC

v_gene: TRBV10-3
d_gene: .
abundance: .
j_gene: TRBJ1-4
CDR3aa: CAISGHPGSLGEKLFF
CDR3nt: TGTGCCATCAGCGGACACCCTGGAAGCTTAGGCGAAAAACTGTTTTTT

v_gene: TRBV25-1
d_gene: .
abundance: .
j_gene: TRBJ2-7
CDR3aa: CASRSRFYEQYF
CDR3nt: TGTGCCAGCAGATCTCGGTTCTACGAGCAGTACTTC

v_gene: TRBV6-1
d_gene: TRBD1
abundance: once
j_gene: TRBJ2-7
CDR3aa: CASSSIGGSEQYF
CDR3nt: TGTGCCAGCAGTTCTATAGGGGGCTCCGAGCAGTACTTC

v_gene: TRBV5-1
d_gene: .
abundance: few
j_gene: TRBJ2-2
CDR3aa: CASSFGPGQGGTGELFF
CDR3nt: .

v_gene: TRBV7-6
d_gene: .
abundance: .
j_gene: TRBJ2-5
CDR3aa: CASSLVRGRQETQYF
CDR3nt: TGTGCCAGCAGCTTAGTTCGCGGTAGGCAAGAGACCCAGTACTTC

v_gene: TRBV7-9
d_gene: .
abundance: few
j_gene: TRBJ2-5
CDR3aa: CASSFYRAETQYF
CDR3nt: TGTGCCAGCAGCTTTTACAGGGCGGAGACCCAGTACTTC

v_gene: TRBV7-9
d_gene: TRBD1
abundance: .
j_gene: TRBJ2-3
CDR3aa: CASTQGAQKDTQYF
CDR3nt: TGTGCCAGCACCCAGGGGGCGCAAAAAGATACGCAGTATTTT

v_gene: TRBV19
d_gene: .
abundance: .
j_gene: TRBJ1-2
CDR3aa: CASSLTASYGYTF
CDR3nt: TGTGCCAGTAGTCTGACAGCAAGCTATGGCTACACCTTC

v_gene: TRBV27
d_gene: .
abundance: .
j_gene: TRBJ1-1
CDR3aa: CASSLSNSREVTEAFF
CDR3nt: TGTGCCAGCAGTTTATCGAATTCCAGGGAGGTCACTGAAGCTTTCTTT

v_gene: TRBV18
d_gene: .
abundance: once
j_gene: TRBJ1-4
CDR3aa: CASSPYNAGTNEKLFF
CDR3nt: TGTGCCAGCTCACCTTACAATGCGGGAACTAATGAAAAACTGTTTTTT

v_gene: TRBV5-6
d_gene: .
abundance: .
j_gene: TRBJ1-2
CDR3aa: CASSQNNGARTF
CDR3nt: TGTGCCAGCAGCCAGAACAATGGGGCGCGGACCTTC

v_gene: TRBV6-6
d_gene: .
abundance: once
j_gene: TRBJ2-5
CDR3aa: CASSYMRGQETQYF
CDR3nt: TGTGCCAGCAGTTACATGCGGGGCCAAGAGACCCAGTACTTC

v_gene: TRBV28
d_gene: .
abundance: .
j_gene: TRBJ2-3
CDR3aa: CATQSPVGDTQYF
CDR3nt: TGTGCAACCCAATCCCCGGTCGGAGATACGCAGTATTTT

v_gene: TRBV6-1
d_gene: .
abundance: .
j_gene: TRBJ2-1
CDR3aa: CASSEVVGQAYSNEQFF
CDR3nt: TGTGCCAGCAGTGAAGTTGTGGGGCAGGCTTACTCAAATGAGCAGTTCTTC

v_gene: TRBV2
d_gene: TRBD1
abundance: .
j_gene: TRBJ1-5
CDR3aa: CAGQGGLDQPQHF
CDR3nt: TGTGCCGGCCAGGGGGGTTTGGATCAGCCCCAGCATTTT

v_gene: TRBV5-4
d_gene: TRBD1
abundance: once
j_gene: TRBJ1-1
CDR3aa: CASSHSGGTEAFF
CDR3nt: TGTGCCAGCAGCCACTCAGGGGGCACTGAAGCTTTCTTT

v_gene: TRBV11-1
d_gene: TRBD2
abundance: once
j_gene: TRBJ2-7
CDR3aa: CASQDRRGGTYEQYF
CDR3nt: TGTGCCAGCCAAGATAGGCGGGGGGGAACCTACGAGCAGTACTTC

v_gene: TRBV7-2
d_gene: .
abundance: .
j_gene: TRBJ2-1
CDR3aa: CASSPGGRQGGPSQFF
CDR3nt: TGTGCCAGCAGCCCCGGAGGGCGACAGGGAGGACCCTCACAGTTCTTC

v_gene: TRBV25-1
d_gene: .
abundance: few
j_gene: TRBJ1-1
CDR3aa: CASSPPEVTGTEAFF
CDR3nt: TGTGCCAGCAGTCCTCCCGAGGTAACAGGCACTGAAGCTTTCTTT

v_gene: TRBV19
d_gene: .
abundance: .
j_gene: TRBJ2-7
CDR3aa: CANGWTSSYEQYF
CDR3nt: TGTGCCAACGGATGGACAAGCTCCTACGAGCAGTACTTC

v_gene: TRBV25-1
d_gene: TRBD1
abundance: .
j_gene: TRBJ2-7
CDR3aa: CASSGTGRVYEQYF
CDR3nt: TGTGCCAGCAGCGGGACAGGGCGGGTCTACGAGCAGTACTTC

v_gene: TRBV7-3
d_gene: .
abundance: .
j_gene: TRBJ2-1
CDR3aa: CASSLEGNYNEQFF
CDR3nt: TGTGCCAGCAGCTTGGAGGGGAACTACAATGAGCAGTTCTTC

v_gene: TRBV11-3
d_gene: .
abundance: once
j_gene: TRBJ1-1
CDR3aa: CASSLVRAGRAEAFF
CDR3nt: TGTGCCAGCAGCTTAGTCCGGGCGGGGCGCGCTGAAGCTTTCTTT

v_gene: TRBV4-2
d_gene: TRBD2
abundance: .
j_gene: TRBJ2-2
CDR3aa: CASSRERGANTGELFF
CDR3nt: TGTGCCAGCAGCCGTGAGCGGGGGGCGAACACCGGGGAGCTGTTTTTT

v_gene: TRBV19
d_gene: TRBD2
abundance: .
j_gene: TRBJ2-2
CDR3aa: CASSTGLAGTGELFF
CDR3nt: TGTGCCAGTAGTACGGGGCTAGCGGGGACCGGGGAGCTGTTTTTT

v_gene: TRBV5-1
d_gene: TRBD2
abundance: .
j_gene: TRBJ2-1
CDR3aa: CASRLGLAGPTEQFF
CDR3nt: TGCGCCAGCAGGCTTGGACTAGCGGGGCCCACCGAGCAGTTCTTC

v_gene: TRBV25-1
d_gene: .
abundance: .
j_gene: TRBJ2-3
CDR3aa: CASSTGGASTDTQYF
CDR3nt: TGTGCCAGCTCTACCGGGGGAGCTAGCACAGATACGCAGTATTTT

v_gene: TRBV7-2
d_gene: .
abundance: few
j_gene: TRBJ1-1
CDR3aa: CASRTGGGRNTEAFF
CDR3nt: TGTGCCAGCAGAACCGGGGGGGGAAGGAACACTGAAGCTTTCTTT

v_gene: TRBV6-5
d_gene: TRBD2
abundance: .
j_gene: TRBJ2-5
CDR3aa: CASSWGLAGVQVTQYF
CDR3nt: TGTGCCAGCAGTTGGGGACTAGCGGGAGTACAAGTGACCCAGTACTTC

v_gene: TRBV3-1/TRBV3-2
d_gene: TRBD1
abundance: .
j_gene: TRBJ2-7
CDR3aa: CASSQGTGEYEQYF
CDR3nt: TGTGCCAGCAGCCAAGGGACAGGGGAGTACGAGCAGTACTTC

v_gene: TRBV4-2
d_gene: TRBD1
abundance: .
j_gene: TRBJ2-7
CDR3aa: CASSQVLRDRAYEQYF
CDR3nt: TGTGCCAGCAGCCAAGTTTTAAGGGACAGGGCGTACGAGCAGTACTTC

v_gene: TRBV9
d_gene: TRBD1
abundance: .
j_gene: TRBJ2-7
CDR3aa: CASSVVGDRAYEQYF
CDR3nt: TGTGCCAGCAGCGTAGTGGGTGACAGGGCCTACGAGCAGTACTTC

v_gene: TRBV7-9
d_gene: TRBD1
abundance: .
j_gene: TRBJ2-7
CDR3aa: CASSGTEPYF
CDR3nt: TGTGCCAGCAGCGGGACAGAACCGTACTTC

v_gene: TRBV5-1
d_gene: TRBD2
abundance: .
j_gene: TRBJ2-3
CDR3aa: CASSQRLAGYTDTQYF
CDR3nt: TGCGCCAGCAGCCAAAGACTAGCGGGCTACACAGATACGCAGTATTTT

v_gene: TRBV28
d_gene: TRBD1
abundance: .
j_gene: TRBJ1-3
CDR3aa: CASSPRTGRIQNTIYF
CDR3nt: TGTGCCAGCAGTCCCCGGACAGGTAGAATTCAAAACACCATATATTTT

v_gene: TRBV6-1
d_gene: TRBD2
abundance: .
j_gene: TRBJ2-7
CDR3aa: CASSELLTSGRSNF
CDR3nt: TGTGCCAGCAGTGAGCTGTTGACTAGCGGGAGGTCCAACTTC

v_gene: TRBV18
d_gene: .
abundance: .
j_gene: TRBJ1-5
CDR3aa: CASNPMEGQPQHF
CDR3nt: TGTGCCAGTAATCCGATGGAGGGACAGCCCCAGCATTTT

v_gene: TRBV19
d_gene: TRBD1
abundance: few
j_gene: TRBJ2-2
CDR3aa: CATSWTGPLTGELFF
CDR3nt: TGTGCCACCAGTTGGACAGGGCCCCTCACCGGGGAGCTGTTTTTT

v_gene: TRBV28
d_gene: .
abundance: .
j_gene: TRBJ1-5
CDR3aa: CASKGFGPGVRQPQHF
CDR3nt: TGTGCCAGCAAGGGGTTTGGGCCGGGAGTCAGACAGCCCCAGCATTTT

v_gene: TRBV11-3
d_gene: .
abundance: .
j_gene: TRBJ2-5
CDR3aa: CASSLGTAVGRGETQYF
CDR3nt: TGTGCCAGCAGCTTAGGCACAGCAGTTGGGCGAGGGGAGACCCAGTACTTC

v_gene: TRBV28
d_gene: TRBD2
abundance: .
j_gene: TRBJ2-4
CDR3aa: CASSFSGRATAKNIQYF
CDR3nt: TGTGCCAGCAGTTTTAGCGGGAGGGCTACTGCCAAAAACATTCAGTACTTC

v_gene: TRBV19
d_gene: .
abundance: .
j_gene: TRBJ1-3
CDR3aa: CASSIVGRQDSGNTIYF
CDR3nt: TGTGCCAGTAGTATAGTGGGCAGACAAGACTCTGGAAACACCATATATTTT

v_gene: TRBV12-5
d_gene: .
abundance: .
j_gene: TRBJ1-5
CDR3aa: CASVLGGVTQPQHF
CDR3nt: TGTGCTAGTGTTTTGGGGGGCGTTACTCAGCCCCAGCATTTT

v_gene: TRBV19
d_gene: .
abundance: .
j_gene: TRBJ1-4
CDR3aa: CASRRRRGESNEKLFF
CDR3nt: TGTGCCAGTAGGCGAAGGAGGGGAGAGTCAAATGAAAAACTGTTTTTT

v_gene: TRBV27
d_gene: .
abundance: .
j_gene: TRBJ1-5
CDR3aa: CASSFGGRSNQPQHF
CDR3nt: TGTGCCAGCAGTTTCGGGGGACGAAGCAATCAGCCCCAGCATTTT

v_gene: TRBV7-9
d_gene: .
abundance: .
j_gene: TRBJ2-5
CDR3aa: CASSRPQGWETQYF
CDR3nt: TGTGCCAGCAGCCGACCCCAGGGTTGGGAGACCCAGTACTTC

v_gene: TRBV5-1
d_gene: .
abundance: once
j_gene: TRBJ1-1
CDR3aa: CASSLGPGNTEAFF
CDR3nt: TGCGCCAGCAGCTTGGGCCCAGGGAACACTGAAGCTTTCTTT

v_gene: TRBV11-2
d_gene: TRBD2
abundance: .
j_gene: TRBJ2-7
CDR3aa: CASSLEGWGGNEQYF
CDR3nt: TGTGCCAGCAGCTTAGAGGGCTGGGGGGGGAACGAGCAGTACTTC

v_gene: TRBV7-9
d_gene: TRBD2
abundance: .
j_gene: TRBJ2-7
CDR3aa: CASSLRRLGGGGEQYF
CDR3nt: TGTGCCAGCAGCTTACGCCGACTAGGAGGCGGGGGCGAGCAGTACTTC

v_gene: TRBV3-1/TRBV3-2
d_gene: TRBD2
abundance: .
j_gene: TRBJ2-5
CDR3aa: CASSRAGVGETQYF
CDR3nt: TGTGCCAGCAGCCGAGCGGGAGTGGGAGAGACCCAGTACTTC

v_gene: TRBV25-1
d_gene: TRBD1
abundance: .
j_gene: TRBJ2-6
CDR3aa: CASSEGGQAGANVLTF
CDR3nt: TGTGCCAGCAGTGAGGGGGGACAGGCTGGGGCCAACGTCCTGACTTTC